Shown below are 5 T cell receptor beta chains from a single sample sequenced in a study of blood T cell repertoires in COVID-19. The data were produced by immunoSEQ multiplex PCR, yet TCRdb's version contains in-frame clones alone and is incomplete. The sample carries about 160,000 clones, roughly 90% recorded once. Sequencing was performed on peripheral blood. The receptors originated from a woman in her 70s with acute or convalescent COVID-19.

The rearrangement uses TRBV12-1 and TRBJ1-1; TRBD1 was called by the table and not checked on the DNA. TRBV12-1 is deemed a pseudogene. The CDR3 runs to 16 residues. CDR3 nucleotide sequence: TGTGCCAGCAGCTTCCGGGACAGGAATATGAACACTGAAGCTTTCTTT. Translation gives CASSFRDRNMNTEAFF.

J is TRBJ1-4 and V is TRBV6-2 or TRBV6-3; the D is unclear. V dropped 2 bases and J dropped 3 bases, with 13 bases sitting between them. Germline CDR1 MNHEY, CDR2 SVGEGT. The CDR3 consists of 16 residues. The CDR3 DNA follows: TGTGCCAGCAGTTACAGGCCCCTTGGAGCTAATGAAAAACTGTTTTTT. It encodes CASSYRPLGANEKLFF.

The V gene is TRBV9, the J gene TRBJ1-5, with TRBD1 matching over 7 bases. Germline values: CDR1 SGDLS, CDR2 YYNGEE. The CDR3 is made up of 18 amino acids. V was pared by 0 bases and J by 5 bases, with 14 bases of the junction left unmatched. The CDR3 loop reads CASSVGGQAPPRDQPQHF. The DNA for the CDR3 is TGTGCCAGCAGCGTAGGCGGACAGGCTCCCCCCAGGGATCAGCCCCAGCATTTT.

The chain's CDR3 is CASSYLGLAGEDTQYF. The CDR3 DNA reads TGTGCCAGCAGTTACTTGGGGCTAGCGGGAGAAGATACGCAGTATTTT. The chain joins TRBV6-5 to TRBJ2-3, with TRBD2 matching 10 bases. This CDR3 comprises 16 residues. In germline, CDR1 is MNHEY, CDR2 SVGAGI. V gave up 1 base and J gave up 5 bases; unmatched junction bases: 6.

This sequence joins TRBV6-5 and TRBJ2-7; 8 bases are a match to TRBD1. With 6 bases clipped from V and 5 bases from J, the junction kept 3 bases outside the gene matches. The length of the CDR3 is 12 residues. Germline values: CDR1 MNHEY, CDR2 SVGAGI. The CDR3 protein is CASRTTGDEQYF. DNA of the CDR3: TGTGCCAGCAGGACGACAGGGGACGAGCAGTACTTC.